The rows below give T cell receptor beta chains drawn from one sample of a study of T cells in Graves' hyperthyroidism and ophthalmopathy. TCRdb itself ran the multiplex PCR reads through MiXCR, one entry per CDR3 protein. The table has approximately 560,000 distinct CDR3 sequences, around 46% seen once. The sequencing input was peripheral blood or thyroid tissue (not recorded which). These receptors were taken from a woman aged 18 to 35 with Graves' hyperthyroidism. Each CDR3 is given with its conserved first and last residue. Fields, in order: V gene, J gene, clone size, D gene, CDR3 DNA, CDR3 protein. The D gene is left open where the match is weak. Some rows mark clone size as missing; the rest say once, few, many or name a class of expanded clone.

TRBV20-1	TRBJ1-5	NA	NA	TGCAGTCTCAACAGGGCGGGTAGCAATCAGCCCCAGCATTTT	CSLNRAGSNQPQHF
TRBV7-9	TRBJ2-7	NA	TRBD1	TGTGCCAGCAGCCCACGGGACAGATCCTCCTACGAGCAGTACTTC	CASSPRDRSSYEQYF
TRBV7-2	TRBJ2-7	few	TRBD1	TGTGCCAGCAGCTCCCGGGACAGGGCCGAGCAGTACTTC	CASSSRDRAEQYF
TRBV6-1	TRBJ1-1	few	NA	TGTGCCAGCGGGAAAACAGGGAGAGCTTTCTTT	CASGKTGRAFF
TRBV10-3	TRBJ1-2	many	NA	TGTGCCATCAGTGTGGCGGTAGATGGCTACACCTTC	CAISVAVDGYTF
TRBV7-9	TRBJ1-2	once	NA	TGTGCCAGCAGCCCTCCGACAGTGAACGGCTACACCTTC	CASSPPTVNGYTF
TRBV20-1	TRBJ1-4	NA	NA	TGCAGCGCGGGGGAAGGGGCAACTAATGAAAAACTGTTTTTT	CSAGEGATNEKLFF
TRBV10-3	TRBJ1-4	NA	TRBD1	TGTGCCGTCCGGGACAGTGAAAATGAAAAACTGTTTTTT	CAVRDSENEKLFF
TRBV5-8	TRBJ1-1	many	TRBD1	TGTGCCAGCAGCGCGGCGACAGGGGGCACTGAAGCTTTCTTT	CASSAATGGTEAFF
TRBV6-5	TRBJ2-7	NA	TRBD2	TGTGCCAGCAGTTTCGGACTAGCGAGATCCGAGCAGTACTTC	CASSFGLARSEQYF
TRBV7-9	TRBJ1-2	once	TRBD1	TGTGCCAGCAGCTTGGGACAGGGCGGCGCTGGAAACACCTTC	CASSLGQGGAGNTF
TRBV5-6	TRBJ2-7	many	TRBD2	TGTGCCAGCAGCGCACAGCGGGGGACGAACTACGAGCAGTACTTC	CASSAQRGTNYEQYF
TRBV9	TRBJ2-2	NA	NA	TGTGCCAGCAGCTCGGGAATCGGGGAGCTGTTTTTT	CASSSGIGELFF
TRBV2	TRBJ1-4	NA	NA	TGTGCCAGCAGTGAAAGGGTGGGAAGGGGCGAAAAACTGGTTTTT	CASSERVGRGEKLVF
TRBV24-1	TRBJ1-1	few	NA	TGTGCCACCCGGACCGGAAACACTGAAGCTTTCTTT	CATRTGNTEAFF
TRBV29-1	TRBJ2-5	NA	TRBD2	TGCAGCGTTTGGGGCGGGAGGGACCAAGAGACCCAGTACTTC	CSVWGGRDQETQYF
TRBV7-2	TRBJ1-5	many	NA	TGTGCCAGCAGCTTAGAAGATAGCAATCAGCCCCAGCATTTT	CASSLEDSNQPQHF
TRBV15	TRBJ2-7	many	TRBD1	TGTGCCACCAGCAGCGAAGCCCAGACAGGGCTTAACGAGCAGTACTTC	CATSSEAQTGLNEQYF
TRBV7-2	TRBJ2-7	NA	NA	TGTGCCAGCAGCCCGACCGAAACCGAGCAGTACTTC	CASSPTETEQYF
TRBV7-9	TRBJ2-2	NA	NA	TGTGCCAGCAGCTTAGCGGCAAGGGCCGGGGAGCTGTTTTTT	CASSLAARAGELFF
TRBV6-5	TRBJ1-4	few	NA	TGTGCCAGCAGTTACCTGACAGGAGGAGGCGAAAAACTGTTTTTT	CASSYLTGGGEKLFF
TRBV20-1	TRBJ2-7	NA	TRBD2	TGCAGTACCCGAGAGCCGGGGGGGTCCTACGAGCAGTACTTC	CSTREPGGSYEQYF